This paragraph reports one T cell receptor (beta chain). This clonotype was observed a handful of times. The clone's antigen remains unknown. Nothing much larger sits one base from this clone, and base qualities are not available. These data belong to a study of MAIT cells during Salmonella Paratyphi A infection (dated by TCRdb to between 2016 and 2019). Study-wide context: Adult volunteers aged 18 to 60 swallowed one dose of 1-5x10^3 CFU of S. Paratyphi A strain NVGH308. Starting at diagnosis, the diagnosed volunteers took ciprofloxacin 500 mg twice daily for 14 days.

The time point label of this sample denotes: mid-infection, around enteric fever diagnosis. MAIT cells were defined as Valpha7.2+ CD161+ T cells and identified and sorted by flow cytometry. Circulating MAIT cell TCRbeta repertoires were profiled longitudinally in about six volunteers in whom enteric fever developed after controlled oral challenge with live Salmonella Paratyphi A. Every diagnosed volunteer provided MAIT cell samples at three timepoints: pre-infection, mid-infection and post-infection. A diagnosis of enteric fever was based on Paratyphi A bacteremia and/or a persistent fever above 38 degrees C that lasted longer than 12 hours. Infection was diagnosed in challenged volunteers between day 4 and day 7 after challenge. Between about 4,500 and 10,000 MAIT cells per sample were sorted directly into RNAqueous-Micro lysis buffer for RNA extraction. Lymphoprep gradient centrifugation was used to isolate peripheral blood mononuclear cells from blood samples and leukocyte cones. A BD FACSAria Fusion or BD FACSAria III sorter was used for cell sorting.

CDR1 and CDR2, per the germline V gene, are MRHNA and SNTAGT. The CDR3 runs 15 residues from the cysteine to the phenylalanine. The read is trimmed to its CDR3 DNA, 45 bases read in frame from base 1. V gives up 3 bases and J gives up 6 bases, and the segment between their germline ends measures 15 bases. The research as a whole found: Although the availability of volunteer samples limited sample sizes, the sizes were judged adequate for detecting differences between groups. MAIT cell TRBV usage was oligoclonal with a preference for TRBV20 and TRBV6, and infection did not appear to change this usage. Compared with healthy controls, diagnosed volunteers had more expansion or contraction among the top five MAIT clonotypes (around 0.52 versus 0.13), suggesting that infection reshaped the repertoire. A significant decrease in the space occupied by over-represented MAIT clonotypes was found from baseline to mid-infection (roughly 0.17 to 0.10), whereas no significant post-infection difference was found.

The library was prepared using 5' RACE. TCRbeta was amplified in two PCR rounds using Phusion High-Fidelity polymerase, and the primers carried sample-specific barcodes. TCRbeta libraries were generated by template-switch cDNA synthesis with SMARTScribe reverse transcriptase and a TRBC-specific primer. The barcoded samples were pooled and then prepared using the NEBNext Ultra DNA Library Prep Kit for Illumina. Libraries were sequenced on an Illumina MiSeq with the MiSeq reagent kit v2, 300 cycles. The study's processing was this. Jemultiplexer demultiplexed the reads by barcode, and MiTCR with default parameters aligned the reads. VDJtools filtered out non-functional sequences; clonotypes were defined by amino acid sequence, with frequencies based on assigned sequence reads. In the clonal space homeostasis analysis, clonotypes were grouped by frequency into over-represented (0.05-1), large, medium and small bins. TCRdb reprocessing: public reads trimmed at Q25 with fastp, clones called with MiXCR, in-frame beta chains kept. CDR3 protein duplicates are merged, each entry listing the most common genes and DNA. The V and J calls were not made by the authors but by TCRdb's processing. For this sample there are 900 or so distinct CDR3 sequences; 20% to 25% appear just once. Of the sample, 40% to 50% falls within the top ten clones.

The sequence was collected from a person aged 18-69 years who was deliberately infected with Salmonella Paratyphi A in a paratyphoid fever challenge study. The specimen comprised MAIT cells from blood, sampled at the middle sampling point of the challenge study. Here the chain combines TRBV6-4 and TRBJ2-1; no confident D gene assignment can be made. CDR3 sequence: CASSDLVSGPNEQFF. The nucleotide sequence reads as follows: TGTGCCAGCAGTGATCTAGTCTCCGGTCCCAATGAGCAGTTCTTC.